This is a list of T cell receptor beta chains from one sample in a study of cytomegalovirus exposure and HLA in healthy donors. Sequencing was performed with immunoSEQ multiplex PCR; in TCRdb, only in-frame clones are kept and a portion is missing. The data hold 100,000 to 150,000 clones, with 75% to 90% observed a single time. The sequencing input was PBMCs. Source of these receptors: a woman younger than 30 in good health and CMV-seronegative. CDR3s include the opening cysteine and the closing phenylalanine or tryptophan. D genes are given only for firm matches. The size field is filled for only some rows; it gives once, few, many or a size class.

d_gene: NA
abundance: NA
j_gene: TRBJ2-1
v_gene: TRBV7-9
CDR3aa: CASTILVGSDSSYNEQFF
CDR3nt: TGTGCCAGCACCATTTTGGTAGGGTCCGACAGCTCCTACAATGAGCAGTTCTTC

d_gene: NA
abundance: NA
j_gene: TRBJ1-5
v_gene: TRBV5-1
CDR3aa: CASSLTDTSQPQHF
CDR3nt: TGCGCCAGCAGCTTGACGGACACTTCTCAGCCCCAGCATTTT

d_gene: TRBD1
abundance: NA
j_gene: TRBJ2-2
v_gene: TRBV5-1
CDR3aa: CASSSPGQGTNLIAGELFF
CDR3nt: TGCGCCAGCAGCTCCCCGGGACAGGGGACCAACTTAATAGCCGGGGAGCTGTTTTTT

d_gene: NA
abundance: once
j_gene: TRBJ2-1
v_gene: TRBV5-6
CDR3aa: CASSLDPSSYNEQFF
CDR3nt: TGTGCCAGCAGCTTGGACCCCAGCTCCTACAATGAGCAGTTCTTC

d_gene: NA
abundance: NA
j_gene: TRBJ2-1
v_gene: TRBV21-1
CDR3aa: CASSCPGGQDCYNEQFF
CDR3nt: TGTGCCAGCAGCTGTCCGGGGGGTCAAGATTGCTACAATGAGCAGTTCTTC

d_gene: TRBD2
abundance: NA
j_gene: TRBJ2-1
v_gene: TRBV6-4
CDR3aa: CASSRTSGGANEQFF
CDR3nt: TGTGCCAGCAGTAGGACTAGCGGGGGGGCCAATGAGCAGTTCTTC

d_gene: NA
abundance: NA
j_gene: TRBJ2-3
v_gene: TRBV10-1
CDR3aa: CASSHQSDTQYF
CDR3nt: TGCGCCAGCAGTCATCAGTCAGATACGCAGTATTTT

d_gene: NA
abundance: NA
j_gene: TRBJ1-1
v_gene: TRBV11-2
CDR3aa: CASSLGGNTEAFF
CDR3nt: TGTGCCAGCAGCTTAGGAGGAAACACTGAAGCTTTCTTT

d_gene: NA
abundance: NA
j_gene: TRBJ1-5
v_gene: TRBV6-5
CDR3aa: CASSLSRGNQPQHF
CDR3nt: TGTGCCAGCAGTCTATCTCGCGGGAATCAGCCCCAGCATTTT

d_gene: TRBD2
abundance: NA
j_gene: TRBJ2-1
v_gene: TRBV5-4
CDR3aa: CASTLGWTSGGSEQFF
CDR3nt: TGTGCCAGCACCTTGGGTTGGACTAGCGGGGGTAGTGAGCAGTTCTTC

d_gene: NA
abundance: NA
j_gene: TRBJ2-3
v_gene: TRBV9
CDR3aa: CASSGVRPATDTQYF
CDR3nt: TGTGCCAGCAGCGGGGTCAGGCCCGCGACAGATACGCAGTATTTT

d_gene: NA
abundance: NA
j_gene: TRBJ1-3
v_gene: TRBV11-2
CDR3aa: CASSSSGLSGNTIYF
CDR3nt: TGTGCCAGCAGCTCGTCAGGGTTATCTGGAAACACCATATATTTT

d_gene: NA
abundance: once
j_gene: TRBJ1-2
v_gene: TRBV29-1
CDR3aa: CSVGSGTYGYTF
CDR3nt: TGCAGCGTTGGTTCAGGAACCTATGGCTACACCTTC

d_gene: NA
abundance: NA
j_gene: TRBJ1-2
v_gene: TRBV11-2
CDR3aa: CASSSQQTYGYTF
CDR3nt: TGTGCCAGCAGCTCCCAACAAACCTATGGCTACACCTTC

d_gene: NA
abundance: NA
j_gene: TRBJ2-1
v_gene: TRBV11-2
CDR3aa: CASSLIPLSSYNEQFF
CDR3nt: TGTGCCAGCAGCTTAATTCCGCTGAGCTCCTACAATGAGCAGTTCTTC

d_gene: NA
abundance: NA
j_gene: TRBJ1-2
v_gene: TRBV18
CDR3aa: CATQELTDSTYTF
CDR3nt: TGTGCCACCCAAGAGCTCACCGACTCTACGTACACCTTC

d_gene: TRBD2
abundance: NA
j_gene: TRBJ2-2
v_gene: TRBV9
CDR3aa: CASSVGTSGEIGELFF
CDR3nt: TGTGCCAGCAGCGTAGGGACTAGCGGGGAGATCGGGGAGCTGTTTTTT

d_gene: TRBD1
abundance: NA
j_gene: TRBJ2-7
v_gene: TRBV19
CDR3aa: CASSSPPGQGFLYEQYF
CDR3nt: TGTGCCAGTAGTTCCCCCCCGGGACAGGGATTTCTCTACGAGCAGTACTTC

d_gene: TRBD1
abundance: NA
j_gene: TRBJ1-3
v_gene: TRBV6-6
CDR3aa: CASSLQGAGNTIYF
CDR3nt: TGTGCCAGCAGCTTACAGGGGGCTGGAAACACCATATATTTT

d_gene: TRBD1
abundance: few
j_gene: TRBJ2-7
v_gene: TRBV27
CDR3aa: CASSSRQGYEQYF
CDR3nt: TGTGCCAGCAGTAGTCGACAGGGATACGAGCAGTACTTC

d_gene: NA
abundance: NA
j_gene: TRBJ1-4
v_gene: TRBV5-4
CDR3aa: CASSPGGGGQHNEKLFF
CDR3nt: TGTGCCAGCAGCCCTGGTGGGGGGGGACAACATAATGAAAAACTGTTTTTT

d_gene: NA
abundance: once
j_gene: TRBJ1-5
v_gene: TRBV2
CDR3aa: CASGRPIDGNQPQHF
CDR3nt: TGTGCCAGCGGGAGACCCATCGATGGCAATCAGCCCCAGCATTTT

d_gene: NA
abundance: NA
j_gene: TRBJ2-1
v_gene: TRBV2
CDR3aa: CASSGLGRSYNEQFF
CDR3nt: TGTGCCAGCAGTGGATTAGGGAGATCCTACAATGAGCAGTTCTTC

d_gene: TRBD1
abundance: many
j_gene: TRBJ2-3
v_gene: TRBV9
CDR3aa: CASSPRAGTDTDTQYF
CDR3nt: TGTGCCAGCAGCCCCCGAGCAGGGACAGACACAGATACGCAGTATTTT

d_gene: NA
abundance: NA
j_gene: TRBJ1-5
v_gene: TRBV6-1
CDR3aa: CASTGTGINQPQHF
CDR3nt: TGTGCCAGTACCGGGACTGGAATCAATCAGCCCCAGCATTTT

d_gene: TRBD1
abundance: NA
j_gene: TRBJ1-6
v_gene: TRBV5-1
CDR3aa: CASSQTEPGQGYSPLHF
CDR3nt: TGCGCCAGCAGCCAAACCGAACCCGGACAGGGCTATTCACCCCTCCACTTT

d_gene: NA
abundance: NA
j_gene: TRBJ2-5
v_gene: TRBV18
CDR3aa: CASSPLRGQPETQYF
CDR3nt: TGTGCCAGCTCACCTCTTAGGGGTCAACCAGAGACCCAGTACTTC

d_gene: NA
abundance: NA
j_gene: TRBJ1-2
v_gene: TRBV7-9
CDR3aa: CASSFVSGNYGYTF
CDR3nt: TGTGCCAGCAGCTTTGTGTCGGGGAACTATGGCTACACCTTC

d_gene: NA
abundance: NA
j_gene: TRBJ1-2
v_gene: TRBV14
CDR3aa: CASSQTQGALKDTF
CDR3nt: TGTGCCAGCAGCCAAACACAGGGAGCCCTGAAGGACACCTTC

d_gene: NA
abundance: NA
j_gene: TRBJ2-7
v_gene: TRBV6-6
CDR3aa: CASSDNLYEQYF
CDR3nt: TGTGCCAGCAGCGACAATCTCTACGAGCAGTACTTC

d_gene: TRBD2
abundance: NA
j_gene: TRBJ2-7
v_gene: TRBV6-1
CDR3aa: CASSARRGISYEQYF
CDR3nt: TGTGCCAGCAGTGCTCGGCGGGGGATCTCCTACGAGCAGTACTTC

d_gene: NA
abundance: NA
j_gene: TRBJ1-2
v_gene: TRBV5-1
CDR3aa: CASSLNRQDGGYTF
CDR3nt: TGCGCCAGCAGCTTGAATCGACAGGATGGGGGCTACACCTTC

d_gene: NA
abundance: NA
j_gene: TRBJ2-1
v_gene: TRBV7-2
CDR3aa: CASSGTSTRPNEQFF
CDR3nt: TGTGCCAGCAGCGGCACCTCGACTAGACCGAATGAGCAGTTCTTC

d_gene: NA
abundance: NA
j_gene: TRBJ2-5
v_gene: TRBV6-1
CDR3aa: CASLSRGLQETQYF
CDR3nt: TGTGCCAGCTTGAGCAGGGGTCTCCAAGAGACCCAGTACTTC

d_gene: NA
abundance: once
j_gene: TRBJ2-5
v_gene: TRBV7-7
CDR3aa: CASSPNRGGQETQYF
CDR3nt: TGTGCCAGCAGCCCCAATCGAGGGGGCCAAGAGACCCAGTACTTC

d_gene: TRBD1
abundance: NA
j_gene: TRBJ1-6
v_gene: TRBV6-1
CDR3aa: CASSERGPTYSPLHF
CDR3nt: TGTGCCAGCAGTGAAAGGGGGCCTACATATTCACCCCTCCACTTT

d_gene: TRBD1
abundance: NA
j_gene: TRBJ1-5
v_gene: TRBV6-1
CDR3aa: CASSEYTGGTRSNQPQHF
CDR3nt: TGTGCCAGCAGTGAATATACAGGGGGCACTCGGAGCAATCAGCCCCAGCATTTT

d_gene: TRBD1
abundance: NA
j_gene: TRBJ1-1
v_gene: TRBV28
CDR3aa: CATSTGGLAVNTEAFF
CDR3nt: TGTGCCACATCGACAGGGGGCTTGGCTGTGAACACTGAAGCTTTCTTT

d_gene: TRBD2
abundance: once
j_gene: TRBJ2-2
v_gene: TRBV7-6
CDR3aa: CASSLDREVGTGELFF
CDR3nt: TGTGCCAGCAGCTTAGACCGGGAGGTCGGCACCGGGGAGCTGTTTTTT

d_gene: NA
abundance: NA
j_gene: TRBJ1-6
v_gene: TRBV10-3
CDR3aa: CAISEVQVFAPLHF
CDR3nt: TGTGCCATCAGTGAGGTGCAGGTTTTTGCACCCCTCCACTTT

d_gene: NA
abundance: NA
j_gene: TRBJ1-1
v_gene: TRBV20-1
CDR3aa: CSATGDTEAFF
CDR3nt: TGCAGTGCTACAGGGGACACTGAAGCTTTCTTT

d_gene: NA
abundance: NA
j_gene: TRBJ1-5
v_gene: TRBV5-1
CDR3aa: CASSLSPGTNQPQHF
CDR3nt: TGCGCCAGCAGCTTGAGTCCAGGGACAAATCAGCCCCAGCATTTT

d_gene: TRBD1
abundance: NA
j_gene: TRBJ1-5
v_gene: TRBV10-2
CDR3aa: CASKQGEYQPQHF
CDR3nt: TGCGCCAGCAAACAGGGGGAATATCAGCCCCAGCATTTT

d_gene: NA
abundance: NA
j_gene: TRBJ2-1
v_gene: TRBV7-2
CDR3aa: CASSFGGVNTEQFF
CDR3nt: TGTGCCAGCAGCTTCGGCGGGGTCAATACGGAGCAGTTCTTC

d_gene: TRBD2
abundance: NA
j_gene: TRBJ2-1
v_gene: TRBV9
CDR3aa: CASSATSGGADEQFF
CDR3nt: TGTGCCAGCAGCGCGACTAGCGGGGGGGCTGATGAGCAGTTCTTC

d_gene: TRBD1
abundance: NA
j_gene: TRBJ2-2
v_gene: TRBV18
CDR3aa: CASSPREIQGSDGELFF
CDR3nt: TGTGCCAGCTCACCTCGAGAAATACAGGGGTCGGACGGGGAGCTGTTTTTT

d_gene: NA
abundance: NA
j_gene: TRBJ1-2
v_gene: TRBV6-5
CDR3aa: CASSYSTLANYGYTF
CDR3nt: TGTGCCAGCAGTTACTCGACCTTAGCAAATTATGGCTACACCTTC

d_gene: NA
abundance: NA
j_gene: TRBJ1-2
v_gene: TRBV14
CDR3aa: CASSRTQLSYGYTF
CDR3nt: TGTGCCAGCAGCCGCACTCAACTTTCCTATGGCTACACCTTC

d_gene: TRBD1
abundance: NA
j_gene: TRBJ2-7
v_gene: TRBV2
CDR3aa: CASSDEGGDRVLYEQYF
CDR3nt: TGTGCCAGCAGTGACGAGGGCGGGGACAGGGTCCTCTACGAGCAGTACTTC

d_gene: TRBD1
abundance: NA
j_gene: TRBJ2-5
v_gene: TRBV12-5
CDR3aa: CASGLATGGEKTQYF
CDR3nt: TGTGCTAGTGGTTTGGCAACAGGGGGCGAAAAGACCCAGTACTTC

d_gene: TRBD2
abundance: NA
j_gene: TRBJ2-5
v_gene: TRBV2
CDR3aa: CASSAFVRLAGSETQYF
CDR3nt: TGTGCCAGCAGTGCGTTCGTACGGCTAGCGGGGTCGGAGACCCAGTACTTC

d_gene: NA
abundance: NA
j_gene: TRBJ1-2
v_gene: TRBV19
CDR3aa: CASNGGLYGYTF
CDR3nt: TGTGCCAGTAACGGAGGCCTCTATGGCTACACCTTC

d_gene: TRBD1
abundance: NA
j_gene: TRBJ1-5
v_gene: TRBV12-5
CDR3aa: CASGFQGAGNQPQHF
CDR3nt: TGTGCTAGTGGTTTCCAGGGGGCCGGCAATCAGCCCCAGCATTTT

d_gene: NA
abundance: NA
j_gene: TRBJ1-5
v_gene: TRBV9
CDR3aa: CASSEGEFGNQPQHF
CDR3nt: TGTGCCAGCAGCGAGGGGGAGTTTGGCAATCAGCCCCAGCATTTT

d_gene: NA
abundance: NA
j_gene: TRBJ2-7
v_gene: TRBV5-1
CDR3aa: CASSLDGLSYEQYF
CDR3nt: TGCGCCAGCAGCTTGGACGGTCTCTCCTACGAGCAGTACTTC

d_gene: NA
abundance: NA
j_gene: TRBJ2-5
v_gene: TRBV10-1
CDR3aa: CASSEAGQETQYF
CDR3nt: TGCGCCAGCAGTGAGGCAGGACAAGAGACCCAGTACTTC

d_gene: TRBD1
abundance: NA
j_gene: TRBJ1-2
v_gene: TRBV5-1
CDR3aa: CASSPRTGFNYGYTF
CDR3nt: TGCGCCAGCAGCCCGCGGACAGGATTTAACTATGGCTACACCTTC

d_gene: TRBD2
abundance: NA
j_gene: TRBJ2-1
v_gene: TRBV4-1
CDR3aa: CASRSGSSGGYNEQFF
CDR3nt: TGCGCCAGCAGATCAGGTTCTAGCGGGGGTTACAATGAGCAGTTCTTC

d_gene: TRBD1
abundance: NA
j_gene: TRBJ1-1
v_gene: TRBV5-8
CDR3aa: CASSGQGGTEAFF
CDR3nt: TGTGCCAGCAGCGGACAGGGGGGAACTGAAGCTTTCTTT

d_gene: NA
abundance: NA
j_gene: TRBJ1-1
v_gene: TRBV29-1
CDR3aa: CSVEDLAAALNTEAFF
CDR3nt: TGCAGCGTTGAAGATCTTGCGGCAGCACTGAACACTGAAGCTTTCTTT